These 20 T cell receptor beta chains share one sample of origin, sequenced in a study of blood T cells in healthy people across ages. A second PCR of 7 to 11 cycles used a sample-barcoded 5' primer and a J-beta primer mix. TCRdb re-called the 5' RACE reads with MiXCR, one entry per CDR3 protein. The sample lists 600,000 to 900,000 distinct CDR3 sequences; approximately 24% were seen once. These records were also assigned to another study, of T cells of mothers and their children.

The sequencing input was blood. The receptor set was obtained from a boy younger than 18 in good health.

This clonotype was recorded a few times. V usage is TRBV10-2 and J usage is TRBJ2-7, with D hard to call. Trimming cost V 6 bases and J 2 bases, with 11 bases left between them. Germline CDR1 is WSHSY and CDR2 is SAAADI. The CDR3 totals 13 residues. DNA of the CDR3: TGCGCCAGCAGCACCAAGGGTCCCTACGAGCAGTACTTC. Protein sequence: CASSTKGPYEQYF.

This chain joins TRBV5-1 and TRBJ2-7; 10 bases are a match to TRBD1. The CDR3 spans 15 residues. V shed 4 bases, J shed 2 bases, and the junction held 6 bases outside the gene matches. CDR1 and CDR2 (germline): SGHRS, YFSETQ. DNA for the CDR3: TGCGCCAGCAGCCAAGGACAGGGGGTTACCTACGAGCAGTACTTC. Residues: CASSQGQGVTYEQYF.

The CDR3 DNA reads as TGTGCCAGCACCAAGACGGCATACAATGAGCAGTTCTTC. Translated: CASTKTAYNEQFF. The V call is TRBV25-1, the J call TRBJ2-1; D is ambiguous. The CDR3 is 13 amino acids. The germline CDR1 and CDR2 sequences are MGHDK and SYGVNS. V lost 7 bases, J lost 4 bases, and 11 bases lay in between.

Details on this clonotype: A read error may account for a junction end that differs from germline. The rearrangement uses TRBV20-1 and TRBJ2-7; the match to TRBD1 covers 8 bases. Germline V gene lookup returns CDR1 DFQATT and CDR2 SNEGSKA (reference sequence). This CDR3 is 16 amino acids long. In DNA, the CDR3 is TGCAGTGCTCTAAACACAGGGGGAAGAATATCCTACGAGCATTACTTC. It specifies CSALNTGGRISYEHYF.

This clonotype was detected a few times. This rearrangement joins TRBV6-6 to TRBJ1-2; perhaps TRBD1 as D (6 bases). The CDR3 has 15 residues. Germline CDR1 reads MNHNY; CDR2 reads SVGAGI (reference sequence). V was shortened by 6 bases and J by 6 bases, with 20 bases between the two germline ends. In DNA form, the CDR3 reads TGTGCCAGCAGCCTCCTGGTACAGGGTTGGGATGGCTACACCTTC. This encodes CASSLLVQGWDGYTF.

The V and J genes are TRBV12-3 or TRBV12-4 and TRBJ1-3, with a possible D match to TRBD1 (5 bases). Trimming pared 7 bases from V and 0 bases from J, leaving 22 bases between. The CDR3 covers 18 residues. CDR3 region: CASTHLRQISVSGNTIYF. Written as DNA, the CDR3 is TGTGCCAGCACCCACTTAAGACAGATCTCAGTCTCTGGAAACACCATATATTTT.

This clonotype was counted a few times. At one end the junction does not follow the germline gene, possibly because of a read error. The rearrangement joins TRBV6-1 to TRBJ2-3; tentative D call: TRBD2 (5 bases). CDR1 is MNHNS and CDR2 is SASEGT in the germline V gene. CDR3 size: 16 residues. CDR3 residues: CASSEELEGGTDTQYF. The DNA of the CDR3 is TGTGCCAGCAGTGAAGAATTGGAAGGAGGCACAGATACACAGTATTTT.

As DNA, the CDR3 is TGTGCCATCAGTGCCAGTGCCGGAAGTACCTACAATGAGCAGTTCTTC. Protein: CAISASAGSTYNEQFF. The chain has TRBV10-3 and TRBJ2-1; the D is unclear. Trimming stripped 4 bases from V and 2 bases from J, with 15 bases between. Per germline, CDR1 ENHRY and CDR2 SYGVKD. The length of the CDR3 is 16 residues.

V and J are TRBV7-2 and TRBJ2-6; no reliable D call. Per the germline V gene, CDR1 is SGHTA and CDR2 is FQGNSA. Trimming removed 7 bases from V and 4 bases from J, with 8 bases in between. The CDR3 contains 13 residues. CDR3 in DNA: TGTGCCAGCACCGGCTACGGGGCCAACGTCCTGACTTTC. Translating it yields CASTGYGANVLTF.

This clonotype has only a few counts. The chain recombines TRBV7-9 with TRBJ2-1; D uncertain. This CDR3 is built from 15 residues. Trimming left V 6 bases short and J 4 bases short, with 16 bases between. CDR1 is SEHNR, CDR2 FQNEAQ, per germline (reference sequence). The CDR3 sequence is CASSSRYSLYNEQFF. The CDR3 nucleotides are TGTGCCAGCAGTAGCCGATATTCCTTATACAATGAGCAGTTCTTC.

Comments on this clonotype: The junction departs from the called germline gene at one end, perhaps through a read error. The chain joins TRBV6-5 to TRBJ2-7, with 11 nucleotides matching TRBD1. The germline CDR1 and CDR2 sequences are MNHEY and SVGAGI. This CDR3 region has 15 residues. This CDR3 is CASSQPGQGEYGQYF. Here the CDR3 DNA reads TGTGCCAGCAGTCAACCGGGACAGGGGGAATACGGGCAGTACTTC.

This chain joins TRBV11-2 and TRBJ2-1; tentative D call: TRBD1 (6 bases). The better agreement between TRBJ2-5 and the DNA end casts doubt on the J call. CDR3 length equals 15 residues. Per germline, CDR1 SGHAT and CDR2 FQNNGV. In DNA form, the CDR3 reads TGTGCCAGCAGCCCCCCCGGGACACGCTGGGTGACCCAGTACTTC. As protein: CASSPPGTRWVTQYF.

With regard to this clonotype: This may stem from a read error, because a much larger clone lies one nucleotide away. The gene calls are TRBV14 and TRBJ2-5; D unclear. The CDR3 has 12 amino acids. Germline V CDR1 and CDR2: SGHDN, FVKESK. V was shortened by 0 bases and J by 7 bases, with 6 bases between the two germline ends. CDR3 sequence: CASSQDLGTQYF. Written as DNA, the CDR3 is TGTGCCAGCAGCCAAGATCTGGGGACCCAGTACTTC.

This clonotype was counted a few times. The chain employs TRBV5-5 and TRBJ2-5, with TRBD2 identical over 7 bases. The assigned J gene may be wrong: the sequence end matches TRBJ2-1 better. This CDR3 is built from 14 residues. Germline CDR1 SGHKS, CDR2 YYEKEE (reference sequence). The chain's CDR3 is CASSLLADYNEQFF. CDR3 DNA: TGTGCCAGCAGCTTGCTAGCGGACTACAATGAGCAGTTCTTC.

This clonotype has more than one count but fewer than ten. The genes are TRBV12-5 and TRBJ2-5; D gene unclear. The assigned J gene may be wrong: the sequence end matches TRBJ2-7 better. Germline CDR1 and CDR2: LGHNT and FRNRAP. The CDR3 length is 16 residues. The CDR3 bases are TGTGCTAGTGGTTTGAATAGGGCAGGACCAAACCACGAGCAGTACTTC. This codes for CASGLNRAGPNHEQYF.

J is TRBJ1-2 and V is TRBV5-1, with D hard to call. V was trimmed by 5 bases and J by 0 bases, leaving 8 bases between them. CDR3 length: 13 residues. The germline V gene encodes CDR1 SGHRS and CDR2 YFSETQ. CDR3 coding DNA: TGCGCCAGCAGAGAGACAACTAACTATGGCTACACCTTC. This encodes CASRETTNYGYTF.

The rearrangement uses TRBV7-9 and TRBJ2-3, with 7 bases lining up with TRBD2. Germline values: CDR1 SEHNR, CDR2 FQNEAQ (reference sequence). Germline trimming cut 5 bases from V and 2 bases from J; bases unmatched to any gene: 7. The CDR3 runs 15 residues. The DNA for the CDR3 is TGTGCCAGCAGCCCCCGGGACTACCACACAGATACGCAGTATTTT. The encoded protein is CASSPRDYHTDTQYF.

This clonotype was picked up a small number of times. V is TRBV5-1 and J is TRBJ2-1; 9 bases agree with TRBD1. The better agreement between TRBJ2-5 and the DNA end casts doubt on the J call. The germline V gene encodes CDR1 SGHRS and CDR2 YFSETQ. CDR3 size: 15 residues. The CDR3 bases are TGCGCCAGCAGCGACGCACAGGGGGCGGTTGAGACCCAGTACTTC. Translating it yields CASSDAQGAVETQYF.

The rearrangement links TRBV11-2 to TRBJ2-3, with 10 bases aligning to TRBD2. CDR3 length equals 16 residues. V shed 5 bases and J 5 bases; nucleotides not matched to a gene: 10. The germline V gene encodes CDR1 SGHAT and CDR2 FQNNGV. CDR3 DNA sequence: TGTGCCAGCAGCCCCCTAGCGGGGGTTTCTGAAGATACGCAGTATTTT. Its translation is CASSPLAGVSEDTQYF.

This chain joins TRBV12-3 or TRBV12-4 and TRBJ2-5; D gene ambiguous. CDR3 size: 14 residues. The ends were cut back, 5 bases at V and 1 base at J, with 11 bases in the middle. The CDR3 sequence: CASSKDAAQETQYF. In nucleotides, the CDR3 is TGTGCCAGCAGTAAGGATGCGGCCCAAGAGACCCAGTACTTC.